Presented here are 25 T cell receptor beta chains from one specimen sequenced in a study of cytomegalovirus exposure and HLA in healthy donors. The PCR used 60 Vbeta and 13 Jbeta primers. Clones were read by immunoSEQ multiplex PCR, and TCRdb kept only the in-frame ones, dropping some. This sample has 190,000 or so clones, with 79% found just once. The sequencing input was PBMCs. These receptors came from a girl aged 10 to 17 in good health and CMV-seropositive.

J is TRBJ2-1 and V is TRBV7-8, with D perhaps matching TRBD1 (5 bases). V shed 5 bases and J shed 0 bases, with 11 bases lying between them. CDR1 and CDR2 from the germline V gene are SGHVS and FQNEAQ. The CDR3 extends over 15 amino acids. As DNA, the CDR3 is TGTGCCAGCAGCCAGACAGATAGCTCCTACAATGAGCAGTTCTTC. Encoded protein: CASSQTDSSYNEQFF.

V is TRBV10-3 and J is TRBJ1-1, with D hard to call. There are 14 residues in the CDR3. Germline V lookup: CDR1 ENHRY, CDR2 SYGVKD. Trimming shortened V by 2 bases and J by 5 bases, and 12 bases separated the two germline ends. The CDR3 spells CAISEVPTRTEAFF. The CDR3 DNA is TGTGCCATCAGTGAGGTCCCCACCAGGACTGAAGCTTTCTTT.

In nucleotides, the CDR3 is TGTGCCAGCAGCGTACACGGGGTTGGAGGCTCTGGAAACACCATATATTTT. The encoded protein is CASSVHGVGGSGNTIYF. This chain uses TRBV9 with TRBJ1-3; D uncertain. The CDR3 is 17 amino acids. Germline-derived CDR1 and CDR2 are SGDLS and YYNGEE. The V and J ends lost 1 base and 0 bases respectively, with 14 bases between them.

The chain uses TRBV6-5 and TRBJ2-7, with D perhaps matching TRBD2 (6 bases). The CDR3 totals 15 residues. Per germline, CDR1 MNHEY and CDR2 SVGAGI. V lost 5 bases to trimming and J lost 0 bases, with 14 bases between them. CDR3 in DNA: TGTGCCAGCAGTCAGCGTGTGGAGGGCTCCTACGAGCAGTACTTC. This gives the protein CASSQRVEGSYEQYF.

J is TRBJ2-7 and V is TRBV19; 7 nucleotides line up with TRBD1. The length of the CDR3 is 16 residues. Germline V gene sequence: CDR1 LNHDA, CDR2 SQIVND (reference sequence). The V and J ends lost 3 bases and 2 bases, in that order; junction bases with no gene match: 10. CDR3: CASSIAGGRVPYEQYF. In DNA form, the CDR3 reads TGTGCCAGTAGTATTGCAGGGGGAAGAGTCCCCTACGAGCAGTACTTC.

This clone was picked up one time. The V and J genes are TRBV27 and TRBJ2-2; maybe TRBD2 (6 bases). Per germline, CDR1 MNHEY and CDR2 SMNVEV (reference sequence). CDR3 size: 15 residues. V was pared by 5 bases and J by 4 bases, with 14 bases between. The CDR3 region is CASSSLVGGTGELFF. In DNA, the CDR3 is TGTGCCAGCAGTAGCCTTGTGGGGGGCACCGGGGAGCTGTTTTTT.

This clone was seen once. This chain links TRBV7-2 with TRBJ2-7; perhaps TRBD2 as D (5 bases). The CDR3 is 14 amino acids. Germline values: CDR1 SGHTA, CDR2 FQGNSA. V dropped 2 bases and J dropped 3 bases, with 11 bases sitting between them. This CDR3 is CASSLSSGYYEQYF. For the CDR3, the DNA is TGTGCCAGCAGCTTATCCAGCGGTTACTACGAGCAGTACTTC.

Concerning this clone itself: The sample carries other DNA sequences with the same CDR3. The chain recombines TRBV9 with TRBJ2-7, with TRBD2 matching over 8 bases. The CDR3 totals 13 residues. After removal of 7 bases from V and 1 base from J, the junction contained 4 bases not matched to a gene. Germline loops: CDR1 SGDLS, CDR2 YYNGEE. CDR3 protein: CASSGGSSYEQYF. In DNA, the CDR3 is TGTGCCAGCTCGGGAGGGTCGTCCTACGAGCAGTACTTC.

V gene TRBV6-5 combines with J gene TRBJ2-2; 8 bases line up with TRBD1. V shed 6 bases, J shed 4 bases, and the junction held 7 bases outside the gene matches. In germline, CDR1 is MNHEY, CDR2 SVGAGI. This CDR3 spans 15 amino acids. The CDR3 DNA follows: TGTGCCAGCAGCCTCAGGGGGCGTTCCACCGGGGAGCTGTTTTTT. It codes for CASSLRGRSTGELFF.

This chain connects TRBV7-2 to TRBJ1-2, with a weak D call TRBD1 (5 bases). Between the trimmed V and J ends, which lost 2 bases and 5 bases, there was a span of 15 bases. Germline values: CDR1 SGHTA, CDR2 FQGNSA. The CDR3 runs to 15 residues. CDR3 sequence: CASSLTTDSLYGYTF. CDR3 nucleotide sequence: TGTGCCAGCAGCTTAACGACAGATAGTCTTTATGGCTACACCTTC.

The V call is TRBV6-1, the J call TRBJ2-3; D not certain. V was clipped by 8 bases and J by 0 bases, with 15 bases between them. This CDR3 has 15 residues. CDR1 is MNHNS, CDR2 SASEGT, per germline. This CDR3 reads CASAEGVASTDTQYF. The CDR3 DNA sequence: TGTGCCAGCGCGGAAGGAGTCGCTAGCACAGATACGCAGTATTTT.

This clone was found a few times. This chain uses TRBV9 with TRBJ1-3; D unclear. This CDR3 has 15 amino acids. V was trimmed by 4 bases and J by 4 bases, leaving 15 bases between them. Germline V gene sequence: CDR1 SGDLS, CDR2 YYNGEE. CDR3 DNA: TGTGCCAGCAGCTCTCCGGGAGGTACGGGAAACACCATATATTTT. Its protein is CASSSPGGTGNTIYF.

V usage is TRBV5-4 and J usage is TRBJ2-5, with TRBD1 matching over 8 bases. V gave up 5 bases and J gave up 4 bases; unmatched junction bases: 13. Looked up from germline, CDR1 is SGHNT and CDR2 is YYREEE (reference sequence). This CDR3 spans 16 amino acids. The CDR3 reads CASSSAPGQGRETQYF. The DNA of the CDR3 is TGTGCCAGCAGTTCTGCCCCTGGACAGGGAAGAGAGACCCAGTACTTC.

V is TRBV7-2 and J is TRBJ2-5; 7 bases align to TRBD1. Germline assignment: CDR1 SGHTA and CDR2 FQGNSA. The V and J ends lost 3 bases and 11 bases, in that order; junction bases with no gene match: 9. The CDR3 consists of 13 residues. The CDR3 sequence is CASSFKGAVLQYF. The CDR3 DNA sequence: TGTGCCAGCAGCTTCAAGGGGGCAGTCCTGCAGTACTTC.

The chain has TRBV4-1 and TRBJ2-7; D may be TRBD2 (6 bases). The germline CDR1 and CDR2 sequences are MGHRA and YSYEKL. The CDR3 extends over 15 amino acids. V lost 0 bases, J lost 3 bases, and 12 bases lay in between. CDR3 in amino acids: CASSQDLSGYYEQYF. DNA of the CDR3: TGCGCCAGCAGCCAAGATCTTAGCGGCTACTACGAGCAGTACTTC.

This clone was observed a single time. V gene TRBV7-2 combines with J gene TRBJ2-3; TRBD1 matches 10 bases. Germline values: CDR1 SGHTA, CDR2 FQGNSA. The V segment lost 1 base and the J segment 3 bases; nucleotides outside the gene matches: 1. This CDR3 spans 15 amino acids. CDR3 region: CASSLGQGATDTQYF. The DNA for the CDR3 is TGTGCCAGCAGCTTAGGACAGGGGGCAACAGATACGCAGTATTTT.

The gene calls are TRBV7-2 and TRBJ1-1; TRBD1 is a possible D gene (6 bases). CDR3 length: 14 residues. Germline CDR1 reads SGHTA; CDR2 reads FQGNSA. The V gene lost 5 bases and the J gene lost 4 bases, with 14 bases spanning the gap. The CDR3 coding sequence is TGTGCCAGCAGCCGATGGGGACAAAGCACTGAAGCTTTCTTT. This translates into CASSRWGQSTEAFF.

V gene TRBV19 combines with J gene TRBJ1-4; 7 bases fit TRBD1. The V and J ends lost 4 bases and 5 bases, in that order; junction bases with no gene match: 10. Germline V gene data show CDR1 as LNHDA and CDR2 as SQIVND (reference sequence). The CDR3 has 16 residues. The CDR3: CASSTIGTAINEKLFF. Here the CDR3 DNA reads TGTGCCAGTAGTACCATCGGGACAGCAATAAATGAAAAACTGTTTTTT.

As to this clone: Within the sample, other DNA sequences also encode this same CDR3. The chain combines TRBV7-2 with TRBJ2-5, with 12 bases lining up with TRBD2. The germline CDR1 and CDR2 sequences are SGHTA and FQGNSA. This CDR3 spans 16 amino acids. The V segment lost 4 bases and the J segment 4 bases; nucleotides outside the gene matches: 7. CDR3 bases: TGTGCCAGCAGCTCTAGCGGGGGGGCCCGGGGAGAGACCCAGTACTTC. Translated, it gives CASSSSGGARGETQYF. The variable domain in full, completed from reference TRBV7-2 and TRBJ2-5, reads GAGVSQSPSNKVTEKGKDVELRCDPISGHTALYWYRQSLGQGLEFLIYFQGNSAPDKSGLPSDRFSAERTGGSVSTLTIQRTQQEDSAVYLCASSSSGGARGETQYFGPGTRLLVL.

This sequence joins TRBV15 and TRBJ2-7, with 13 positions matching TRBD2. J was trimmed by 6 bases and V by 1 base; bases with no gene match: 0. Germline CDR1 is LNHNV and CDR2 is YYDKDF (reference sequence). CDR3 length: 14 amino acids. CDR3 sequence (DNA): TGTGCCACCAGCAGAGGACTAGCGGGGGGCGAGCAGTACTTC. Translated: CATSRGLAGGEQYF.

CDR3 coding DNA: TGTGCCGGACAGGGATCGAACACCGGGGAGCTGTTTTTT. It translates to CAGQGSNTGELFF. The chain uses TRBV6-1 and TRBJ2-2; the match to TRBD1 covers 8 bases. CDR1 and CDR2 from the germline V gene are MNHNS and SASEGT. The length of the CDR3 is 13 residues. V was pared by 11 bases and J by 0 bases, with 2 bases of the junction left unmatched.

In this sample, this clone turned up a few times. The chain employs TRBV29-1 and TRBJ1-3, with TRBD1 matching over 9 bases. The germline CDR1 and CDR2 sequences are SQVTM and ANQGSEA. The CDR3 sequence is 13 residues long. J gave up 4 bases and V 7 bases, and 5 bases lay outside the gene matches. CDR3 protein: CSAWTGEGNTIYF. The CDR3 region has the DNA TGCAGCGCATGGACAGGGGAAGGAAACACCATATATTTT.

This chain joins TRBV5-4 and TRBJ2-7; 7 bases agree with TRBD1. CDR3 length: 13 residues. The germline gives CDR1 SGHNT, CDR2 YYREEE (reference sequence). The V gene end was trimmed by 5 bases and the J gene end by 3 bases; junction bases not matched to a gene: 5. The CDR3 here is CASRGDSHYEQYF. CDR3 nucleotide sequence: TGTGCCAGCAGGGGGGACAGCCACTACGAGCAGTACTTC.

The chain has TRBV4-1 and TRBJ2-7, with 11 bases aligning to TRBD1. The CDR3 is 18 amino acids. Looked up from germline, CDR1 is MGHRA and CDR2 is YSYEKL. V trimming: 1 base; J trimming: 6 bases; junction bases outside the gene matches: 14. CDR3 coding DNA: TGCGCCAGCAGCCAAGTCTCGGGACGAGGACAGGGGGCGGTCGAGCAGTACTTC. It is translated as CASSQVSGRGQGAVEQYF.

The V call is TRBV2, the J call TRBJ2-2; 7 positions match TRBD1. The CDR3 has 14 amino acids. Looked up from germline, CDR1 is SNHLY and CDR2 is FYNNEI. Trimming took 8 bases from V and 3 from J; bases not matched to a gene: 6. CDR3 protein: CASARDRYTGELFF. For the CDR3, the DNA is TGTGCCAGCGCCCGGGACAGATACACCGGGGAGCTGTTTTTT. Complete variable domain (other parts from reference TRBV2 and TRBJ2-2): EPEVTQTPSHQVTQMGQEVILRCVPISNHLYFYWYRQILGQKVEFLVSFYNNEISEKSEIFDDQFSVERPDGSNFTLKIRSTKLEDSAMYFCASARDRYTGELFFGEGSRLTVL.